These 27 T cell receptor beta chains came from one sample sequenced in a study of blood T cell repertoires in COVID-19. Generated by immunoSEQ multiplex PCR, the TCRdb table keeps only in-frame clones and is missing some. This table has some 300,000 clones, approximately 88% appearing once. Sequenced input: peripheral blood. These receptors all come from a woman in her thirties who had recovered from COVID-19.

The genes are TRBV28 and TRBJ2-7, with D possibly TRBD1 on 5 matching bases. CDR1 and CDR2 from the germline V gene are MDHEN and SYDVKM. V lost 3 bases and J 0 bases, leaving 9 bases between the germline ends. This CDR3 is built from 14 residues. The CDR3 sequence: CASSFQGSSYEQYF. The CDR3 coding sequence is TGTGCCAGCAGTTTTCAGGGAAGCTCCTACGAGCAGTACTTC. The full variable domain, completed using reference TRBV28 and TRBJ2-7, is DVKVTQSSRYLVKRTGEKVFLECVQDMDHENMFWYRQDPGLGLRLIYFSYDVKMKEKGDIPEGYSVSREKKERFSLILESASTNQTSMYLCASSFQGSSYEQYFGPGTRLTVT.

V gene TRBV20-1 combines with J gene TRBJ2-1, with 9 bases fitting TRBD2. This CDR3 has 16 residues. V trimming: 3 bases; J trimming: 3 bases; junction bases outside the gene matches: 9. The V gene's germline CDR1 is DFQATT and CDR2 SNEGSKA (reference sequence). For the CDR3, the DNA is TGCAGTGCTAGTTTTCCAGCGGGGGGAGTCTACAATGAGCAGTTCTTC. It codes for CSASFPAGGVYNEQFF.

The chain is built from TRBV12-3 or TRBV12-4 and TRBJ1-2; no reliable D call. The CDR3 extends over 13 amino acids. V was clipped by 2 bases and J by 6 bases, with 10 bases between them. CDR3 bases: TGTGCCAGCAGTTTACTGGGTGGAGATGGCTACACCTTC. It encodes CASSLLGGDGYTF.

The chain carries TRBV4-3 and TRBJ1-6; TRBD1 matches at 11 bases. This CDR3 is 19 amino acids long. From germline, CDR1 is LGHNA and CDR2 YSLEER. Unmatched junction bases numbered 7, after V lost 0 bases and J lost 3 bases. Here the CDR3 reads CASSQEIGQGAYYNSPLHF. CDR3 DNA sequence: TGCGCCAGCAGCCAAGAAATCGGACAGGGGGCCTACTATAATTCACCCCTCCACTTT.

This chain connects TRBV20-1 to TRBJ2-5, with 8 bases matching TRBD1. The CDR3 is 15 amino acids. Germline-derived CDR1 and CDR2 are DFQATT and SNEGSKA (reference sequence). V shed 3 bases, J shed 0 bases, and the junction held 6 bases outside the gene matches. The CDR3 DNA reads TGCAGTGCTAGTAAGCCGGGACAGGACCAAGAGACCCAGTACTTC. This gives the protein CSASKPGQDQETQYF.

J is TRBJ2-5 and V is TRBV28, with D perhaps TRBD2 (5 bases). Germline CDR1 and CDR2: MDHEN and SYDVKM. The CDR3 sequence is 14 residues long. Trimming removed 4 bases at V and 5 bases at J, with 14 bases between. CDR3 in DNA: TGTGCCAGCAGTTACCGTAGCGCGATGGAGACCCAGTACTTC. Protein product: CASSYRSAMETQYF.

V and J are TRBV21-1 and TRBJ1-5; TRBD1 reflects the table's D call only, with no check against the DNA. TRBV21-1 is a documented pseudogene. The CDR3 totals 19 residues. In nucleotides, the CDR3 is TGTGCCAGCAGCAAAGGGGGACAGGACCTATCCTATAGCAATCAGCCCCAGCATTTT. Translated: CASSKGGQDLSYSNQPQHF.

The chain has TRBV18 and TRBJ1-1; 10 bases map to TRBD1. The V segment lost 6 bases and the J segment 11 bases; nucleotides outside the gene matches: 9. The CDR3 has 13 amino acids. Germline V gives CDR1 KGHSH, CDR2 LQKENI. This CDR3 reads CASSIDRGQWAFF. The CDR3 region has the DNA TGTGCCAGCTCGATAGACAGGGGGCAATGGGCTTTCTTT. The whole variable domain, filled in from reference TRBV18 and TRBJ1-1, reads NAGVMQNPRHLVRRRGQEARLRCSPMKGHSHVYWYRQLPEEGLKFMVYLQKENIIDESGMPKERFSAEFPKEGPSILRIQQVVRGDSAAYFCASSIDRGQWAFFGQGTRLTVV.

The chain has TRBV5-4 and TRBJ2-7, with D possibly matching TRBD2 (5 bases). V was pared by 2 bases and J by 11 bases, with 17 bases between. This CDR3 comprises 13 residues. The germline CDR1 and CDR2 sequences are SGHNT and YYREEE (reference sequence). Written as DNA, the CDR3 is TGTGCCAGCAGCTTTAGAGAGGGCGGTTCGGAGTACTTC. Translation: CASSFREGGSEYF.

The gene calls are TRBV28 and TRBJ1-2, with D perhaps matching TRBD1 (6 bases). The germline V and J ends were trimmed by 7 bases and 4 bases, with 16 bases remaining between them. Germline CDR1 is MDHEN and CDR2 is SYDVKM. This CDR3 has 14 amino acids. CDR3 DNA: TGTGCCAGCACCCCCCCAGGGGAGCCCTATGGCTACACCTTC. It yields the protein CASTPPGEPYGYTF.

DNA of the CDR3: TGTGCCAGCAGCACTAGTCGGGGTACTGAAGCTTTCTTT. Its translation: CASSTSRGTEAFF. The J gene is TRBJ1-1, the V gene TRBV2; the D is unclear. The CDR3 runs 13 residues. Germline V CDR1 and CDR2: SNHLY, FYNNEI. V was cut by 6 bases and J by 5 bases, with 13 bases left in between. Full variable domain (remainder filled in from reference TRBV2 and TRBJ1-1): EPEVTQTPSHQVTQMGQEVILRCVPISNHLYFYWYRQILGQKVEFLVSFYNNEISEKSEIFDDQFSVERPDGSNFTLKIRSTKLEDSAMYFCASSTSRGTEAFFGQGTRLTVV.

The chain is built from TRBV19 and TRBJ1-1; tentative D call: TRBD1 (5 bases). This CDR3 comprises 14 residues. V lost 3 bases to trimming and J lost 1 base, with 9 bases between them. In germline, CDR1 is LNHDA, CDR2 SQIVND (reference sequence). CDR3 region: CASSIWTPNTEAFF. CDR3 DNA: TGTGCCAGTAGTATCTGGACACCGAACACTGAAGCTTTCTTT.

The chain carries TRBV9 and TRBJ1-1; the D gene is possibly TRBD1 (6 bases). The V end lost 3 bases, the J end lost 6 bases, and 24 bases lay between the germline ends. Germline loops: CDR1 SGDLS, CDR2 YYNGEE. The CDR3 has 17 amino acids. The CDR3: CASSAGHFLGDNPEAFF. The CDR3 nucleotides read TGTGCCAGCAGCGCTGGTCATTTTTTAGGGGACAATCCTGAAGCTTTCTTT.

This chain joins TRBV2 and TRBJ1-1, with a weak D call TRBD1 (6 bases). The germline CDR1 and CDR2 sequences are SNHLY and FYNNEI. The V end was cut by 7 bases, the J end by 0 bases, with 21 bases between. The CDR3 spans 17 residues. The chain's CDR3 is CASTRDTGEIMNTEAFF. CDR3 DNA sequence: TGTGCCAGCACCAGGGACACCGGGGAGATCATGAACACTGAAGCTTTCTTT. The full variable domain, in which reference TRBV2 and TRBJ1-1 provide the parts outside the CDR3, is EPEVTQTPSHQVTQMGQEVILRCVPISNHLYFYWYRQILGQKVEFLVSFYNNEISEKSEIFDDQFSVERPDGSNFTLKIRSTKLEDSAMYFCASTRDTGEIMNTEAFFGQGTRLTVV.

The CDR3 is CASSLGAATNEKLFF. The CDR3 DNA sequence: TGTGCCAGCAGCTTAGGAGCTGCAACTAATGAAAAACTGTTTTTT. The rearrangement joins TRBV7-9 to TRBJ1-4; D is unresolved. The germline V and J ends were trimmed by 1 base and 0 bases, with 6 bases remaining between them. This CDR3 is built from 15 residues. Germline CDR1 and CDR2: SEHNR and FQNEAQ (reference sequence).

The chain is built from TRBV28 and TRBJ2-5; D might be TRBD2 (6 bases). In germline, CDR1 is MDHEN, CDR2 SYDVKM. The germline V and J ends were trimmed by 6 bases and 2 bases, with 16 bases remaining between them. The CDR3 loop spans 15 amino acids. CDR3 loop: CASSSGGSGQETQYF. The CDR3 DNA is TGTGCCAGCAGCTCTGGCGGTAGCGGACAAGAGACCCAGTACTTC.

The chain couples TRBV5-4 to TRBJ2-3, with a weak D call TRBD1 (5 bases). Germline V CDR1 and CDR2: SGHNT, YYREEE (reference sequence). The V end was cut by 4 bases, the J end by 2 bases, with 14 bases between. This CDR3 has 15 amino acids. The CDR3 loop is CASSDLSGATDTQYF. The CDR3 region has the DNA TGTGCCAGCAGCGACCTCAGTGGGGCCACAGATACGCAGTATTTT.

The chain joins TRBV7-6 to TRBJ2-3; the D gene is possibly TRBD1 (6 bases). The germline V gene encodes CDR1 SGHVS and CDR2 FNYEAQ. The CDR3 extends over 15 amino acids. V was trimmed by 4 bases and J by 2 bases, leaving 13 bases between them. The CDR3 region has the DNA TGTGCCAGCAGCTGGACCGCAGGGGCCACAGATACGCAGTATTTT. Translating it yields CASSWTAGATDTQYF.

The CDR3 nucleotides are TGTGCCAGCAGTTCGGGACAGGGGCGAGACTATGGCTACACCTTC. Translating gives CASSSGQGRDYGYTF. The chain uses TRBV28 and TRBJ1-2, with 10 bases that match TRBD1. This CDR3 contains 15 residues. The germline gives CDR1 MDHEN, CDR2 SYDVKM. The ends lost 4 bases at V and 3 bases at J; junction bases unmatched: 5.

The rearrangement uses TRBV20-1 and TRBJ2-1; TRBD2 might be the D (7 bases). CDR1 is DFQATT, CDR2 SNEGSKA, per germline (reference sequence). V was cut by 3 bases and J by 2 bases, with 11 bases left in between. The CDR3 contains 14 residues. CDR3 sequence reads: CSASRGAAYNEQFF. The DNA of the CDR3 is TGCAGTGCTAGTCGGGGGGCCGCCTACAATGAGCAGTTCTTC.

The genes are TRBV3-1 (or the pseudogene TRBV3-2) and TRBJ1-1, with TRBD1 as a possible D gene (6 bases). Trimming stripped 4 bases from V and 6 bases from J, with 15 bases between. CDR3 length: 14 residues. Germline-derived CDR1 and CDR2 are LGHDT and YNNKEL (reference sequence). CDR3 nucleotides: TGTGCCAGCAGCCTTATACAGGGTGGCGCTGAAGCTTTCTTT. The encoded protein is CASSLIQGGAEAFF.

The chain carries TRBV6-1 and TRBJ1-4, with 7 bases fitting TRBD1. Germline V gives CDR1 MNHNS, CDR2 SASEGT. The CDR3 totals 19 residues. J gave up 1 base and V 3 bases, and 14 bases lay outside the gene matches. The CDR3 sequence: CASSDALSGQAGTNEKLFF. Written as DNA, the CDR3 is TGTGCCAGCAGTGATGCTCTTTCAGGACAGGCCGGAACTAATGAAAAACTGTTTTTT.

V usage is TRBV2 and J usage is TRBJ1-5; TRBD1 aligns across 8 bases. CDR1 and CDR2 from the germline V gene are SNHLY and FYNNEI. The CDR3 loop spans 14 amino acids. Trimming cost V 5 bases and J 4 bases; bases outside gene matches: 4. The CDR3 loop reads CASSHRDRNQPQHF. The CDR3 region has the DNA TGTGCCAGCAGTCACCGGGACAGGAATCAGCCCCAGCATTTT.

This chain connects TRBV7-2 to TRBJ1-2; maybe TRBD1 (5 bases). V was cut by 1 base and J by 4 bases, with 16 bases left in between. Per the germline V gene, CDR1 is SGHTA and CDR2 is FQGNSA. CDR3 length: 16 residues. CDR3 loop: CASSLEVGGAGYGYTF. CDR3 in DNA: TGTGCCAGCAGCTTAGAGGTCGGCGGGGCAGGCTATGGCTACACCTTC. The variable domain in full, with the rest retrieved from reference TRBV7-2 and TRBJ1-2, is GAGVSQSPSNKVTEKGKDVELRCDPISGHTALYWYRQSLGQGLEFLIYFQGNSAPDKSGLPSDRFSAERTGGSVSTLTIQRTQQEDSAVYLCASSLEVGGAGYGYTFGSGTRLTVV.

The J gene is TRBJ2-4, the V gene TRBV20-1; weak D call: TRBD2 (5 bases). Germline V gives CDR1 DFQATT, CDR2 SNEGSKA (reference sequence). V lost 3 bases, J lost 3 bases, and 12 bases lay in between. The length of the CDR3 is 14 residues. CDR3 residues: CSASRGNIKNIQYF. The CDR3, as DNA: TGCAGTGCTAGTCGGGGTAACATCAAAAACATTCAGTACTTC.

CDR3 coding DNA: TGTGCCATCAGTGAGAATTTGGCAAGAACTGAAGCTTTCTTT. This encodes CAISENLARTEAFF. The V gene is TRBV10-3, the J gene TRBJ1-1; no definite D call. V shed 2 bases and J shed 5 bases, with 12 bases lying between them. From germline, CDR1 is ENHRY and CDR2 SYGVKD. CDR3 length: 14 residues.

In regard to this clone: A far larger clone is only one base removed, so a read error is likely. The chain carries TRBV5-1 and TRBJ1-1, with D possibly being TRBD1 (5 bases). Looked up from germline, CDR1 is SGHRS and CDR2 is YFSETQ. The CDR3 extends over 14 amino acids. CDR3 amino acids: CARSPGGGNTEAFF. CDR3 coding DNA: TGCGCCCGCAGCCCCGGGGGGGGGAACACTGAAGCTTTCTTT.